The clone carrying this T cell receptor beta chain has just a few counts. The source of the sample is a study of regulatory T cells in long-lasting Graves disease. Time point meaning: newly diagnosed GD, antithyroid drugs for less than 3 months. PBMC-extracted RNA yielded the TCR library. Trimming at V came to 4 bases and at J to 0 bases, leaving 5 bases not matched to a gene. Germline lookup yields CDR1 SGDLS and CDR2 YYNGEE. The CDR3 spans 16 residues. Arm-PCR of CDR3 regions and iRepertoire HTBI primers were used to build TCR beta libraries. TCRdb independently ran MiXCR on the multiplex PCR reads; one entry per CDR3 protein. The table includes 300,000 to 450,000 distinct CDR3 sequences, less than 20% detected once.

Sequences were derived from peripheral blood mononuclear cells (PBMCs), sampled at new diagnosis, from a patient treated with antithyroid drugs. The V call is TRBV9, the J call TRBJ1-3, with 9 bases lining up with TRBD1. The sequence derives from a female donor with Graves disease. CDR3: CASSISTGGSGNTIYF. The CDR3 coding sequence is TGTGCCAGCAGCATATCGACAGGGGGCTCTGGAAACACCATATATTTT.